The clone carrying this T cell receptor (beta chain) was seen repeatedly, ten times or more. V was clipped by 3 bases and J by 0 bases, with 15 bases between them. CDR3 length: 18 residues. The germline CDR1 and CDR2 sequences are SEHNR and FQNEAQ (reference sequence). The sample is drawn from a study of T cells in Graves' hyperthyroidism and ophthalmopathy. TCR beta CDR3 region amplification was performed from RNA transcripts. The HTBI primer set drove a first-round RT-PCR of the TCR CDR3. Using its own MiXCR run on the multiplex PCR reads, TCRdb lists one record per CDR3 protein. The table shows some 300,000 distinct CDR3 sequences, with 13% occurring only once.

V is TRBV7-9 and J is TRBJ2-6; a weak D match, TRBD1 (5 bases). The TCR comes from a woman in her 30s with Graves' hyperthyroidism that later progressed to Graves' ophthalmopathy. Sample: blood. The CDR3 bases are TGTGCCAGCAGCTTCCAAGGGGCGTCCCCCTCTGGGGCCAACGTCCTGACTTTC. Its protein is CASSFQGASPSGANVLTF.